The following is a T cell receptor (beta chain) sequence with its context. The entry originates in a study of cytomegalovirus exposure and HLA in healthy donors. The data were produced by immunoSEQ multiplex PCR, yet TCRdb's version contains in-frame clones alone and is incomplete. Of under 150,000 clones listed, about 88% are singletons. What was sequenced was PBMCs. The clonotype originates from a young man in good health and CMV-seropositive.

CDR3 loop: CASSSSPTSGGYEQYF. DNA for the CDR3: TGTGCCAGCAGCTCGAGTCCGACTAGCGGGGGTTACGAGCAGTACTTC. The chain joins TRBV5-4 to TRBJ2-7; TRBD2 aligns across 12 bases. Germline loops: CDR1 SGHNT, CDR2 YYREEE (reference sequence). With V trimmed by 3 bases and J by 4 bases, 8 bases remained unmatched. This CDR3 region has 16 residues.